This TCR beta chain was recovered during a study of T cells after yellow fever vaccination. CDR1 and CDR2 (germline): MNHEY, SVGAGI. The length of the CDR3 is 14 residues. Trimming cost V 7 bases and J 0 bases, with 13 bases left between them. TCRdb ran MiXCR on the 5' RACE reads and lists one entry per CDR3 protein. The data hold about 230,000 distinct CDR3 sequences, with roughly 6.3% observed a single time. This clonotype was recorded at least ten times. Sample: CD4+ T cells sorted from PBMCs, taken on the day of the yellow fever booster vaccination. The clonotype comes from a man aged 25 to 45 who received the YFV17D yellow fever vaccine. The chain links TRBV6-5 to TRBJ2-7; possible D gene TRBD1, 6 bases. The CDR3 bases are TGTGCCAGCAAGACCGACAGGAACTCCTACGAGCAGTACTTC. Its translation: CASKTDRNSYEQYF.